This T cell receptor beta chain was recorded in a study of cytomegalovirus exposure and HLA in healthy donors. The germline V gene has CDR1 SGHTS and CDR2 YDEGEE. There are 16 residues in the CDR3. Trimming took 4 bases from V and 5 from J; bases not matched to a gene: 10. Primers for the PCR totalled 60 Vbeta and 13 Jbeta. Sequenced by immunoSEQ multiplex PCR; TCRdb stores in-frame clones only, minus some. The profile shows 170,000 or so clones, roughly 80% of them singletons. This clonotype was sampled from a man in his thirties or forties in good health and CMV-seropositive. Sequenced input: PBMCs. The V and J genes are TRBV5-8 and TRBJ1-5; TRBD1 matches 9 bases. The CDR3 region is CASSPGTGWFDQPQHF. The CDR3 DNA reads as TGTGCCAGCAGCCCAGGGACAGGGTGGTTCGATCAGCCCCAGCATTTT. The full variable domain, rest sourced from reference TRBV5-8 and TRBJ1-5, is EAGVTQSPTHLIKTRGQQATLRCSPISGHTSVYWYQQALGLGLQFLLWYDEGEERNRGNFPPRFSGRQFPNYSSELNVNALELEDSALYLCASSPGTGWFDQPQHFGDGTRLSIL.